This entry features one TCR beta chain sequence. Antigen: not known. The protocol was immunoSEQ multiplex PCR, while the TCRdb copy is restricted to in-frame clones and leaves out a portion. The sample lists 45,000 to 65,000 clones; about 90% were seen once. The data belong to a study of OX40 agonist ivuxolimab in advanced cancers. Study results and caveats: At 0.1 to 3.0 mg/kg, clonal expansion of CD4+ and CD8+ blood T cells had occurred by week 6.

Material: CD4+ or CD8+ T cells sorted from blood, obtained in a trial of the OX40 agonist ivuxolimab. This TCR was sampled from an adult with an advanced solid tumor such as melanoma, head and neck, liver or kidney cancer.

Written as DNA, the CDR3 is TGTGCCAGTAGTCATTACCTAGCGGGAGAAACCTACAATGAGCAGTTCTTC. This translates into CASSHYLAGETYNEQFF. The chain uses TRBV19 and TRBJ2-1; 10 bases map to TRBD2. Germline V gives CDR1 LNHDA, CDR2 SQIVND (reference sequence). The CDR3 spans 17 residues. V was pared by 5 bases and J by 2 bases, with 9 bases of the junction left unmatched.